The 14 T cell receptor beta chains below were found in one sample sequenced in a study of blood T cell repertoires in COVID-19 (TCRdb year 2020). Preparation of the library involved the immunoSEQ multiplex PCR assay. In its TCRdb copy, this immuneACCESS table keeps in-frame sequences only and misses some clones. Where compared with another copy, unresolved V genes explain less than half of these, and the others have no known cause. The sample records roughly 76,000 clones, around 74% of which are singletons. Under 25% of the sample belongs to the ten largest clones. Sequencing was performed on peripheral blood. Every receptor here comes from a man aged 70-80 years with acute or convalescent COVID-19.

This clone came up once. The rearrangement joins TRBV18 to TRBJ2-3; 12 bases are shared with TRBD2. Germline V gene data show CDR1 as KGHSH and CDR2 as LQKENI. The CDR3 sequence is 17 residues long. The V and J ends lost 4 bases and 7 bases, in that order; junction bases with no gene match: 12. As DNA, the CDR3 is TGTGCCAGCTCACAACAACGGACTAGCGGGACGGTAAATACGCAGTATTTT. It translates to CASSQQRTSGTVNTQYF. The full variable domain, rest sourced from reference TRBV18 and TRBJ2-3, is NAGVMQNPRHLVRRRGQEARLRCSPMKGHSHVYWYRQLPEEGLKFMVYLQKENIIDESGMPKERFSAEFPKEGPSILRIQQVVRGDSAAYFCASSQQRTSGTVNTQYFGPGTRLTVL.

This chain connects TRBV5-1 to TRBJ2-5; D is unclear. The germline CDR1 and CDR2 sequences are SGHRS and YFSETQ. V was cut by 0 bases and J by 3 bases, with 18 bases left in between. The CDR3 contains 17 residues. CDR3 sequence (DNA): TGCGCCAGCAGCTTGGCCGTTGGGTTTTTAGCTGAAGAGACCCAGTACTTC. Translation gives CASSLAVGFLAEETQYF.

DNA for the CDR3: TGTGCCAGCAGCTTAGAAGGGGTTGGCGGAAACACCATATATTTT. This codes for CASSLEGVGGNTIYF. The V gene is TRBV11-2, the J gene TRBJ1-3; D might be TRBD1 (5 bases). CDR1 is SGHAT, CDR2 FQNNGV, per germline. The germline V and J ends were trimmed by 0 bases and 4 bases, with 10 bases remaining between them. The CDR3 runs 15 residues.

This sequence joins TRBV5-1 and TRBJ2-3; the D is unclear. The CDR3 has 15 residues. Per germline, CDR1 SGHRS and CDR2 YFSETQ. Trimming took off 0 bases at V and 2 bases at J, with 10 bases between the two ends. The CDR3 region has the DNA TGCGCCAGCAGCTTGGCCCAGCAGGACACAGATACGCAGTATTTT. Encoded protein: CASSLAQQDTDTQYF.

J is TRBJ2-2 and V is TRBV3-1 (or the pseudogene TRBV3-2); D is perhaps TRBD2 (5 bases). The ends were cut back, 4 bases at V and 2 bases at J, with 17 bases in the middle. Germline V gene sequence: CDR1 LGHDT, CDR2 YNNKEL (reference sequence). The CDR3 sequence is 17 residues long. The DNA for the CDR3 is TGTGCCAGCAGCCGCTCGGGAATGAGCGGTAACACCGGGGAGCTGTTTTTT. It specifies CASSRSGMSGNTGELFF.

The rearrangement links TRBV5-1 to TRBJ2-3; D might be TRBD1 (5 bases). The V gene lost 9 bases and the J gene lost 2 bases, with 16 bases spanning the gap. Germline assignment: CDR1 SGHRS and CDR2 YFSETQ. The CDR3 has 14 amino acids. CDR3 sequence reads: CATMDGRDTDTQYF. The CDR3 DNA is TGCGCCACCATGGACGGCAGGGACACAGATACGCAGTATTTT.

J is TRBJ2-1 and V is TRBV19, with 10 bases that match TRBD1. V was clipped by 4 bases and J by 12 bases; unmatched bases: 6. CDR1 is LNHDA and CDR2 is SQIVND in the germline V gene (reference sequence). This CDR3 region has 13 residues. In nucleotides, the CDR3 is TGTGCCAGTAGTACCATCCGGGACAGGGGGCAGTTCTTC. This translates into CASSTIRDRGQFF.

V usage is TRBV18 and J usage is TRBJ1-4; 8 bases fit TRBD1. V shed 2 bases and J 3 bases; nucleotides not matched to a gene: 2. CDR3 length: 15 amino acids. CDR1 is KGHSH, CDR2 LQKENI, per germline. Here the CDR3 DNA reads TGTGCCAGCTCACCAGGGACAGGTCCTAATGAAAAACTGTTTTTT. Its translation: CASSPGTGPNEKLFF.

This chain joins TRBV7-9 and TRBJ2-3; the D is unclear. CDR3 length equals 14 residues. CDR1 is SEHNR and CDR2 is FQNEAQ in the germline V gene (reference sequence). V was cut by 1 base and J by 2 bases, with 7 bases left in between. CDR3 loop: CASSLEQATDTQYF. The CDR3 DNA reads as TGTGCCAGCAGCTTAGAGCAGGCCACAGATACGCAGTATTTT. Drawing the rest from reference TRBV7-9 and TRBJ2-3, the complete variable domain is DTGVSQNPRHKITKRGQNVTFRCDPISEHNRLYWYRQTLGQGPEFLTYFQNEAQLEKSRLLSDRFSAERPKGSFSTLEIQRTEQGDSAMYLCASSLEQATDTQYFGPGTRLTVL.

The V and J genes are TRBV5-4 and TRBJ2-2, with D perhaps matching TRBD1 (6 bases). V was pared by 3 bases and J by 2 bases, with 11 bases between. The germline V gene encodes CDR1 SGHNT and CDR2 YYREEE (reference sequence). There are 15 residues in the CDR3. CDR3 sequence (DNA): TGTGCCAGCAGCTCCGGGACAACTAACACCGGGGAGCTGTTTTTT. Protein: CASSSGTTNTGELFF.

The chain recombines TRBV28 with TRBJ1-3; TRBD1 might be the D (6 bases). This CDR3 has 13 amino acids. V was clipped by 8 bases and J by 3 bases, with 11 bases between them. Germline V gives CDR1 MDHEN, CDR2 SYDVKM. The CDR3 sequence is CASARGDGNTIYF. DNA of the CDR3: TGTGCCAGCGCCAGGGGAGATGGAAACACCATATATTTT.

This clone came up a few times. The rearrangement uses TRBV11-2 and TRBJ2-1, with D possibly being TRBD2 (5 bases). CDR1 is SGHAT and CDR2 is FQNNGV in the germline V gene. Trimming took 1 base from V and 4 from J, leaving 5 bases between them. This CDR3 spans 13 amino acids. CDR3 protein: CASSLAGYNEQFF. For the CDR3, the DNA is TGTGCCAGCAGCTTAGCGGGATACAATGAGCAGTTCTTC.

V usage is TRBV2 and J usage is TRBJ1-2; 9 positions agree with TRBD1. J gave up 2 bases and V 5 bases, and 3 bases lay outside the gene matches. Germline CDR1 SNHLY, CDR2 FYNNEI. The CDR3 is 14 residues long. The CDR3 nucleotides read TGTGCCAGCAGTCGTGGACAGGGGAACTATGGCTACACCTTC. Protein product: CASSRGQGNYGYTF.

The J gene is TRBJ2-1, the V gene TRBV6-5; 7 bases are a match to TRBD2. The CDR3 has 13 residues. Germline V gives CDR1 MNHEY, CDR2 SVGAGI. J lost 0 bases, V lost 11 bases, and 4 bases had no gene match. The DNA for the CDR3 is TGTGCCCTGGGGGGGAGCTCCTACAATGAGCAGTTCTTC. Translating gives CALGGSSYNEQFF.